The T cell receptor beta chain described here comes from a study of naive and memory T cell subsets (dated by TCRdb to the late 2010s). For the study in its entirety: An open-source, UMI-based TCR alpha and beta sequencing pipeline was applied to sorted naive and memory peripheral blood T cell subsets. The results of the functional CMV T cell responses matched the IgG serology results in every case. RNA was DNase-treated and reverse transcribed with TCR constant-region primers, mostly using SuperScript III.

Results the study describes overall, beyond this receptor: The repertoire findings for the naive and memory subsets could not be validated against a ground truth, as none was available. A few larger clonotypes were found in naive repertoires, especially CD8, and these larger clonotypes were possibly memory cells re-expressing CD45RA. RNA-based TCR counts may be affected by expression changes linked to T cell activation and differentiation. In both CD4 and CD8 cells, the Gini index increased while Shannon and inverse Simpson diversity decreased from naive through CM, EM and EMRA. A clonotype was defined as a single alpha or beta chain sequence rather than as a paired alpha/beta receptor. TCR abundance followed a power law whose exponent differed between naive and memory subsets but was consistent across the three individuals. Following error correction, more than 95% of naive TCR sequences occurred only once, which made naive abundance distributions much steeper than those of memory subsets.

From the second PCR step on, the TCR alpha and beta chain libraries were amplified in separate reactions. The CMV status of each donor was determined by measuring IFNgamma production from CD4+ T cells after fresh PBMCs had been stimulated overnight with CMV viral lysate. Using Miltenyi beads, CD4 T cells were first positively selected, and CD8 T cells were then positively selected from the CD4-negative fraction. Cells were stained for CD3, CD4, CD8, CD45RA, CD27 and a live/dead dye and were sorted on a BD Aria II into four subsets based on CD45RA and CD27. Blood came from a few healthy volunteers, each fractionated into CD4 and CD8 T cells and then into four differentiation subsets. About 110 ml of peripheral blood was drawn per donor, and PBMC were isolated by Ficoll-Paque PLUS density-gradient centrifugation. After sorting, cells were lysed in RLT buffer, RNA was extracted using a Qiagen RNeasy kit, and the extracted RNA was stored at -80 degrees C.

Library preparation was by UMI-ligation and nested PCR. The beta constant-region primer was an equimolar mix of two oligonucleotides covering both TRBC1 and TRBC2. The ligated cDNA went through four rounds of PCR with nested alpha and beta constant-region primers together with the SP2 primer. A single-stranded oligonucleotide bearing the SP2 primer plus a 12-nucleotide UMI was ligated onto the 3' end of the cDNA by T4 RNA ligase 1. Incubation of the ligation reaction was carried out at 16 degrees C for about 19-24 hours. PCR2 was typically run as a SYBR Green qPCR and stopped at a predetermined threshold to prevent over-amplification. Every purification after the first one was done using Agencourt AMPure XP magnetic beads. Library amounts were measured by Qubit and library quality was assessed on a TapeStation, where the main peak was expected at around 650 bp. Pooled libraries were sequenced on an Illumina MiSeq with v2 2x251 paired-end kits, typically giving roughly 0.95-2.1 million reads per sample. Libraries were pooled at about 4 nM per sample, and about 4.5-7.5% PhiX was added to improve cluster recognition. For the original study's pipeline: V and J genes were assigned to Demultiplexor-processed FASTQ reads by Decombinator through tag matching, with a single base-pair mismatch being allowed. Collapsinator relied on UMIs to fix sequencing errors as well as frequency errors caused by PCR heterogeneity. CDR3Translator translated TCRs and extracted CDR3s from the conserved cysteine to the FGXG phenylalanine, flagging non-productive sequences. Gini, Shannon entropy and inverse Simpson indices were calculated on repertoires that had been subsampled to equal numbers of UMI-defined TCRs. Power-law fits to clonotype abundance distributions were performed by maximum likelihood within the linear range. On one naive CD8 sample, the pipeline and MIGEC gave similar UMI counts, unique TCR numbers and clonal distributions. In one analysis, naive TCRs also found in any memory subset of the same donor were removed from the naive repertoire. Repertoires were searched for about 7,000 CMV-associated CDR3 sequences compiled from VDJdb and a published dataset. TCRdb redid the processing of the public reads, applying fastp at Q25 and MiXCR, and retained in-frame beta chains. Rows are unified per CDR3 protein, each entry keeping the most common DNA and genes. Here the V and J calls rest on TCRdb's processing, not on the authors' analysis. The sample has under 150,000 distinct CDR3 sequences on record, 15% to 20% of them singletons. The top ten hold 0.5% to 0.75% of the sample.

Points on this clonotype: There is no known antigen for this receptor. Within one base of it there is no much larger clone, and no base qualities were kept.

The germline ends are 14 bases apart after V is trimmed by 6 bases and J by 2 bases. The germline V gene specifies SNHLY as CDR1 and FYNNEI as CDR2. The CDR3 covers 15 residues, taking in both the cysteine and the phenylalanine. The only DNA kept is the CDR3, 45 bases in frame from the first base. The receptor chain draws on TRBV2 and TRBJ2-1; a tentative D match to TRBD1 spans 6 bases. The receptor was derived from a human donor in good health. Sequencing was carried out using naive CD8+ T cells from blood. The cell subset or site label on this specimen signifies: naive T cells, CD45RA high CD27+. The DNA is TGTGCCAGCAGAATACAGGGAAGTCCCTACAATGAGCAGTTCTTC. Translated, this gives CASRIQGSPYNEQFF.